Presented here are 32 T cell receptor beta chains from one specimen sequenced in a study of cytomegalovirus exposure and HLA in healthy donors. The PCR ran on 60 Vbeta and 13 Jbeta primers. Here immunoSEQ multiplex PCR was the method, and the copy in TCRdb shows in-frame clones only, minus some. The sample consists of 150,000 to 160,000 clones, over 70% of them appearing once. The material sequenced was PBMCs. The receptors here all came from a man between 25 and 39 years old in good health and CMV-seronegative.

V gene TRBV7-2 combines with J gene TRBJ2-1; 10 bases are shared with TRBD2. From germline, CDR1 is SGHTA and CDR2 FQGNSA. Losses at the gene ends were 4 bases for V and 8 bases for J; bases not matched to a gene: 11. This CDR3 spans 16 amino acids. CDR3: CASSSALAGELDEQFF. CDR3 nucleotide sequence: TGTGCCAGCAGCTCGGCCCTAGCGGGGGAATTGGATGAGCAGTTCTTC.

Worth noting for this clone: One end of the junction does not line up with germline, which may come from a read error. The chain couples TRBV5-6 to TRBJ1-2, with D possibly being TRBD1 (5 bases). CDR1 is SGHDT and CDR2 is YYEEEE in the germline V gene. This CDR3 has 12 residues. CDR3 in DNA: TGTGCCAGCACCCCCCGAAGGGGAGGCTACCCCTTC. It yields the protein CASTPRRGGYPF.

A single count supports this clone. Other nucleotide sequences in the sample specify the same CDR3. This chain uses TRBV30 with TRBJ1-5; D is unresolved. Germline V gene lookup returns CDR1 GTSNPN and CDR2 SVGIG (reference sequence). V lost 0 bases and J lost 4, with 7 bases in between. The CDR3 totals 13 residues. CDR3 DNA: TGTGCCTGGAGTGTAGGCGGGAATCAGCCCCAGCATTTT. Its translation: CAWSVGGNQPQHF.

This sequence joins TRBV4-3 and TRBJ2-6; D remains unclear. Germline lookup yields CDR1 LGHNA and CDR2 YSLEER. The CDR3 totals 17 residues. Trimming left V 0 bases short and J 0 bases short, with 9 bases between. CDR3 sequence reads: CASSQDSAISGANVLTF. CDR3 nucleotides: TGCGCCAGCAGCCAAGATTCCGCGATCTCTGGGGCCAACGTCCTGACTTTC.

The rearrangement uses TRBV30 and TRBJ1-6; a weak D match, TRBD1 (5 bases). The germline V gene has CDR1 GTSNPN and CDR2 SVGIG (reference sequence). V lost 0 bases to trimming and J lost 12 bases, with 9 bases between them. The CDR3 consists of 12 residues. CDR3 nucleotide sequence: TGTGCCTGGAGTGTAGGGGCTTTACCCCTCCACTTT. It yields the protein CAWSVGALPLHF.

The rearrangement uses TRBV28 and TRBJ1-1, with D perhaps TRBD1 (6 bases). CDR3 size: 14 residues. Germline CDR1 MDHEN, CDR2 SYDVKM. V lost 11 bases and J 4 bases, leaving 20 bases between the germline ends. CDR3 region: CASGQPRVGTEAFF. The CDR3, as DNA: TGTGCCTCCGGACAGCCACGGGTTGGCACTGAAGCTTTCTTT.

The V gene is TRBV6-5, the J gene TRBJ1-5; 8 nucleotides match TRBD1. The J segment lost 5 bases and the V segment lost 5 bases, leaving 5 bases of the junction unmatched. The CDR3 spans 14 residues. CDR1 MNHEY and CDR2 SVGAGI come from the germline V gene. The CDR3: CASSEWTGHQPQHF. The DNA for the CDR3 is TGTGCCAGCAGTGAATGGACAGGGCATCAGCCCCAGCATTTT.

The chain recombines TRBV5-6 with TRBJ2-2; TRBD1 aligns across 9 bases. The CDR3 totals 16 residues. The V gene end was trimmed by 1 base and the J gene end by 5 bases; junction bases not matched to a gene: 6. The V gene's germline CDR1 is SGHDT and CDR2 YYEEEE. The CDR3 bases are TGTGCCAGCAGCTTGAACAGGGGGCTGGATACCGGGGAGCTGTTTTTT. It codes for CASSLNRGLDTGELFF.

CDR3 in DNA: TGTGCCAGCGGGGGCTACTACAATGAGCAGTTCTTC. Its translation is CASGGYYNEQFF. The V gene is TRBV2, the J gene TRBJ2-1, with D tentatively TRBD1 (6 bases). The CDR3 extends over 12 amino acids. The germline CDR1 and CDR2 sequences are SNHLY and FYNNEI. Trimming left V 8 bases short and J 3 bases short, with 8 bases between.

This clone has more than one count but fewer than ten. The gene calls are TRBV25-1 and TRBJ2-7; maybe TRBD1 (5 bases). Germline CDR1 reads MGHDK; CDR2 reads SYGVNS. V lost 2 bases and J lost 3, with 14 bases in between. This CDR3 is 15 amino acids long. This CDR3 is CASSERGWMDYEQYF. The CDR3 DNA reads as TGTGCCAGCAGTGAAAGGGGTTGGATGGACTACGAGCAGTACTTC.

The chain employs TRBV9 and TRBJ1-2, with 7 bases identical to TRBD1. The CDR3 has 16 residues. CDR1 and CDR2 (germline): SGDLS, YYNGEE. V lost 1 base, J lost 1 base, and 7 bases stayed unmatched. CDR3 coding DNA: TGTGCCAGCAGCGTACACAGGGGCCAACTTAACTATGGCTACACCTTC. Translation gives CASSVHRGQLNYGYTF.

This chain connects TRBV18 to TRBJ2-3; 7 bases are a match to TRBD1. CDR1 KGHSH and CDR2 LQKENI come from the germline V gene. The CDR3 runs to 16 residues. Losses at the gene ends were 1 base for V and 0 bases for J; bases not matched to a gene: 4. The CDR3 region is CASSPRGTASTDTQYF. The CDR3 coding sequence is TGTGCCAGCTCACCACGAGGGACAGCTAGCACAGATACGCAGTATTTT.

In its sample, this clone was seen a few times. The chain joins TRBV7-6 to TRBJ2-7; D unclear. The CDR3 runs to 14 residues. Germline CDR1 SGHVS, CDR2 FNYEAQ. V lost 1 base and J 2 bases, leaving 9 bases between the germline ends. This chain's CDR3 is CASSLVPQAYEQYF. The DNA of the CDR3 is TGTGCCAGCAGCTTAGTCCCCCAGGCCTACGAGCAGTACTTC. Filled out from reference TRBV7-6 and TRBJ2-7, the complete variable domain reads GAGVSQSPRYKVTKRGQDVALRCDPISGHVSLYWYRQALGQGPEFLTYFNYEAQQDKSGLPNDRFSAERPEGSISTLTIQRTEQRDSAMYRCASSLVPQAYEQYFGPGTRLTVT.

The V gene is TRBV5-6, the J gene TRBJ1-6, with D unclear. V shed 0 bases and J shed 0 bases, with 13 bases lying between them. Germline V CDR1 and CDR2: SGHDT, YYEEEE. This CDR3 comprises 18 residues. The CDR3 sequence: CASSLGSGPSSYNSPLHF. The CDR3 bases are TGTGCCAGCAGCTTGGGGTCAGGCCCCAGCTCCTATAATTCACCCCTCCACTTT.

The genes are TRBV7-6 and TRBJ2-2; D call uncertain. Per the germline V gene, CDR1 is SGHVS and CDR2 is FNYEAQ. V was cut by 1 base and J by 5 bases, with 11 bases left in between. The CDR3 has 15 residues. In DNA, the CDR3 is TGTGCCAGCAGCTTAGACCCCTATATAACCGGGGAGCTGTTTTTT. Its protein is CASSLDPYITGELFF. The full variable domain, with the rest looked up from reference TRBV7-6 and TRBJ2-2, is GAGVSQSPRYKVTKRGQDVALRCDPISGHVSLYWYRQALGQGPEFLTYFNYEAQQDKSGLPNDRFSAERPEGSISTLTIQRTEQRDSAMYRCASSLDPYITGELFFGEGSRLTVL.

V gene TRBV18 combines with J gene TRBJ2-7, with 7 positions matching TRBD1. Trimming cost V 2 bases and J 5 bases; bases outside gene matches: 9. This CDR3 has 15 residues. CDR1 and CDR2 (germline): KGHSH, LQKENI. The CDR3 bases are TGTGCCAGCTCACCATCCCGGGACAGTGGGAACGAGCAGTACTTC. Amino acids: CASSPSRDSGNEQYF. Full variable domain (outside the CDR3, taken from reference TRBV18 and TRBJ2-7): NAGVMQNPRHLVRRRGQEARLRCSPMKGHSHVYWYRQLPEEGLKFMVYLQKENIIDESGMPKERFSAEFPKEGPSILRIQQVVRGDSAAYFCASSPSRDSGNEQYFGPGTRLTVT.

This chain connects TRBV6-5 to TRBJ2-7, with D possibly TRBD1 on 5 matching bases. The germline V gene encodes CDR1 MNHEY and CDR2 SVGAGI. The CDR3 runs 13 residues. Trimming took off 5 bases at V and 5 bases at J, with 13 bases between the two ends. This CDR3 reads CASSPQGHNEQYF. CDR3 nucleotides: TGTGCCAGCAGTCCGCAGGGTCACAACGAGCAGTACTTC.

By frequency in the sample, this clone is medium-sized. The sample carries other DNA sequences with the same CDR3. J is TRBJ2-7 and V is TRBV5-4, with TRBD2 matching 8 bases. V gave up 4 bases and J gave up 2 bases; unmatched junction bases: 5. The CDR3 length is 14 residues. The germline V gene has CDR1 SGHNT and CDR2 YYREEE (reference sequence). The CDR3 bases are TGTGCCAGCAGCCCCTCCGGGGGGGCCTACGAGCAGTACTTC. Its translation is CASSPSGGAYEQYF.

This chain links TRBV7-2 with TRBJ2-5; 9 positions match TRBD1. The CDR3 spans 15 residues. J lost 4 bases, V lost 5 bases, and 8 bases had no gene match. Germline CDR1 and CDR2: SGHTA and FQGNSA. The chain's CDR3 is CASSPRQGVPETQYF. CDR3 coding DNA: TGTGCCAGCAGCCCCCGACAGGGGGTTCCAGAGACCCAGTACTTC. The whole variable domain, filled in from reference TRBV7-2 and TRBJ2-5, reads GAGVSQSPSNKVTEKGKDVELRCDPISGHTALYWYRQSLGQGLEFLIYFQGNSAPDKSGLPSDRFSAERTGGSVSTLTIQRTQQEDSAVYLCASSPRQGVPETQYFGPGTRLLVL.

The rearrangement joins TRBV29-1 to TRBJ1-1, with D possibly TRBD1 on 5 matching bases. Germline lookup yields CDR1 SQVTM and CDR2 ANQGSEA. The CDR3 runs to 15 residues. V dropped 2 bases and J dropped 1 base, with 14 bases sitting between them. CDR3 DNA sequence: TGCAGCGTTGAATTTCCGGGACTGCCGAACACTGAAGCTTTCTTT. Translating gives CSVEFPGLPNTEAFF.

The count of this clone is one. V and J are TRBV7-9 and TRBJ2-3; maybe TRBD1 (6 bases). The V gene's germline CDR1 is SEHNR and CDR2 FQNEAQ (reference sequence). The CDR3 length is 14 residues. Trimming took 2 bases from V and 4 from J, leaving 10 bases between them. CDR3 region: CASSLTQGADTQYF. Written as DNA, the CDR3 is TGTGCCAGCAGCTTAACACAGGGTGCAGATACGCAGTATTTT.

The chain recombines TRBV18 with TRBJ1-5; 8 nucleotides match TRBD1. V trimming: 3 bases; J trimming: 4 bases; junction bases outside the gene matches: 2. The germline gives CDR1 KGHSH, CDR2 LQKENI. This CDR3 is built from 14 residues. The CDR3 nucleotides are TGTGCCAGCTCACCTACAGGGGGGAATCAGCCCCAGCATTTT. This gives the protein CASSPTGGNQPQHF. Combining the CDR3 with reference TRBV18 and TRBJ1-5 gives the whole variable domain NAGVMQNPRHLVRRRGQEARLRCSPMKGHSHVYWYRQLPEEGLKFMVYLQKENIIDESGMPKERFSAEFPKEGPSILRIQQVVRGDSAAYFCASSPTGGNQPQHFGDGTRLSIL.

This chain uses TRBV11-2 with TRBJ2-3, with 9 bases fitting TRBD2. CDR3 length: 15 amino acids. V lost 5 bases and J lost 2; bases outside the gene matches: 5. The germline CDR1 and CDR2 sequences are SGHAT and FQNNGV. The CDR3 is CASSPSGGYTDTQYF. The CDR3 nucleotides are TGTGCCAGCAGCCCAAGCGGGGGGTACACAGATACGCAGTATTTT.

This chain connects TRBV5-6 to TRBJ2-7; 8 nucleotides align to TRBD1. The V gene's germline CDR1 is SGHDT and CDR2 YYEEEE. The V segment lost 4 bases and the J segment 7 bases; nucleotides outside the gene matches: 13. The CDR3 sequence is 15 residues long. The CDR3 region has the DNA TGTGCCAGCAGCCCATTCGGACAGGGCCGTGGTGAGCAGTACTTC. It encodes CASSPFGQGRGEQYF.

This chain connects TRBV6-4 to TRBJ2-5; 7 nucleotides line up with TRBD2. V shed 6 bases, J shed 5 bases, and the junction held 6 bases outside the gene matches. Germline CDR1 is MRHNA and CDR2 is SNTAGT. The CDR3 totals 13 residues. The CDR3 is CASSSSRGETQYF. In nucleotides, the CDR3 is TGTGCCAGCAGCTCTTCGCGGGGGGAGACCCAGTACTTC.

The chain couples TRBV18 to TRBJ2-5, with D perhaps matching TRBD1 (6 bases). CDR1 and CDR2 from the germline V gene are KGHSH and LQKENI. Trimming cost V 3 bases and J 5 bases, with 13 bases left between them. There are 14 residues in the CDR3. CDR3 coding DNA: TGTGCCAGCTCACCGGACAGCCGCAGGGAGACCCAGTACTTC. Encoded protein: CASSPDSRRETQYF.

This clone came up a few times. J is TRBJ1-1 and V is TRBV27; D perhaps matches TRBD1 (6 bases). The CDR3 runs 14 residues. Trimming pared 5 bases from V and 2 bases from J, leaving 12 bases between. Germline V gene sequence: CDR1 MNHEY, CDR2 SMNVEV (reference sequence). The DNA of the CDR3 is TGTGCCAGCAGTCCAGGACAGACCAACACTGAAGCTTTCTTT. Its protein is CASSPGQTNTEAFF.

V usage is TRBV7-9 and J usage is TRBJ1-1; weak D call: TRBD1 (5 bases). Trimming removed 4 bases at V and 5 bases at J, with 14 bases between. The CDR3 extends over 14 amino acids. The germline gives CDR1 SEHNR, CDR2 FQNEAQ (reference sequence). This CDR3 is CASSSTGGGTEAFF. In DNA, the CDR3 is TGTGCCAGCAGCTCGACGGGGGGTGGGACTGAAGCTTTCTTT.

A few counts support this clone. The rearrangement links TRBV6-5 to TRBJ2-1, with TRBD2 as a possible D gene (5 bases). This CDR3 comprises 12 residues. Trimming took off 4 bases at V and 8 bases at J, with 9 bases between the two ends. CDR1 and CDR2 (germline): MNHEY, SVGAGI. CDR3 DNA: TGTGCCAGCAGTTCCCGGGGTTATGAGCAGTTCTTC. Protein: CASSSRGYEQFF.

CDR3 nucleotide sequence: TGTGCCAGCAGTTCCTGGGACAGGGGCTCTGGAAACACCATATATTTT. Protein product: CASSSWDRGSGNTIYF. V usage is TRBV28 and J usage is TRBJ1-3; 10 nucleotides line up with TRBD1. The CDR3 sequence is 16 residues long. CDR1 MDHEN and CDR2 SYDVKM come from the germline V gene. J lost 0 bases, V lost 4 bases, and 3 bases had no gene match.

The chain employs TRBV10-3 and TRBJ2-4; 9 bases are shared with TRBD1. The CDR3 loop spans 13 amino acids. CDR1 ENHRY and CDR2 SYGVKD come from the germline V gene. V lost 5 bases to trimming and J lost 10 bases; unmatched junction nucleotides: 6. This chain's CDR3 is CAISPGTGRIQYF. CDR3 in DNA: TGTGCCATCAGTCCCGGGACAGGGCGAATTCAGTACTTC.

This clone has just a few counts. The chain has TRBV28 and TRBJ2-1, with 8 bases identical to TRBD2. The trim removed 7 bases at V and 6 bases at J, leaving 8 bases unmatched. Germline V gives CDR1 MDHEN, CDR2 SYDVKM. The CDR3 is 14 amino acids. The chain's CDR3 is CASKGGSGVNEQFF. In DNA, the CDR3 is TGTGCCAGCAAAGGTGGTAGCGGGGTCAATGAGCAGTTCTTC. Together with reference TRBV28 and TRBJ2-1, the CDR3 gives the full variable domain: DVKVTQSSRYLVKRTGEKVFLECVQDMDHENMFWYRQDPGLGLRLIYFSYDVKMKEKGDIPEGYSVSREKKERFSLILESASTNQTSMYLCASKGGSGVNEQFFGPGTRLTVL.